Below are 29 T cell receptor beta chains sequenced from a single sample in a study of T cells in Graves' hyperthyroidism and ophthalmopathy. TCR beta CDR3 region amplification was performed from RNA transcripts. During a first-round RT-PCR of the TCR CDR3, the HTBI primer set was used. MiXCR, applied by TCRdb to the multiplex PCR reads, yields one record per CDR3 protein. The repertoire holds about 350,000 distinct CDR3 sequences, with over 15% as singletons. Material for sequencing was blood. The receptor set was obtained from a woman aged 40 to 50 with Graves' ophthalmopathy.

The CDR3 coding sequence is TGCGCCAGCAGCTTGGGTGCTGGGGCGGGAGAGACCCAGTACTTC. It translates to CASSLGAGAGETQYF. This chain joins TRBV5-1 and TRBJ2-5; D may correspond to TRBD1 or TRBD2 (5 bases each). Between the trimmed V and J ends, which lost 0 bases and 4 bases, there was a span of 13 bases. Germline V gives CDR1 SGHRS, CDR2 YFSETQ. The CDR3 totals 15 residues.

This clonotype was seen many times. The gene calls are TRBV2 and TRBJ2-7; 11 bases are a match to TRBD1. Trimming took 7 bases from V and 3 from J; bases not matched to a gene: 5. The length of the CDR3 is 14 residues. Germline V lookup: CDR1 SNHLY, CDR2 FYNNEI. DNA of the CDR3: TGTGCCAGCAACAAGGGACAGGGGGTCTACGAGCAGTACTTC. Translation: CASNKGQGVYEQYF.

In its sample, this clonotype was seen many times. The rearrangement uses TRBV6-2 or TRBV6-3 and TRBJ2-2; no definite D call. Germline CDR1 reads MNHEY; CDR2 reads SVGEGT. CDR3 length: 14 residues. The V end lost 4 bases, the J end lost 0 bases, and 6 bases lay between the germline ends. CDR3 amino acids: CASSLTANTGELFF. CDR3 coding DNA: TGTGCCAGCAGTTTGACTGCGAACACCGGGGAGCTGTTTTTT.

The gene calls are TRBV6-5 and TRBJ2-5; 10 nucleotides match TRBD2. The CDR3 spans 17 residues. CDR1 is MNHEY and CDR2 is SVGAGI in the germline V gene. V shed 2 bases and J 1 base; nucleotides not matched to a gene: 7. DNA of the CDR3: TGTGCCAGCAGTTACCCGACGACTAGCGGGTCCCAAGAGACCCAGTACTTC. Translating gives CASSYPTTSGSQETQYF.

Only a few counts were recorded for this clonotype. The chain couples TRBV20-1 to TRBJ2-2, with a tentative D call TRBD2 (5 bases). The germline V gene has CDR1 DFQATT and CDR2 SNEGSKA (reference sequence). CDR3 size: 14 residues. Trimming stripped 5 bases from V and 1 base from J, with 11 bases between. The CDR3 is CSAHRGVNTGELFF. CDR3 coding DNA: TGCAGTGCTCATCGGGGAGTGAACACCGGGGAGCTGTTTTTT.

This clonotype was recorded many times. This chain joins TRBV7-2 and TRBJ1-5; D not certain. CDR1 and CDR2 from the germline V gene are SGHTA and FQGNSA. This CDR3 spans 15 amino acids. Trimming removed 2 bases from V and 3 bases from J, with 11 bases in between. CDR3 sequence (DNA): TGTGCCAGCAGCTTAATAGGACGGATCAATCAGCCCCAGCATTTT. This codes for CASSLIGRINQPQHF.

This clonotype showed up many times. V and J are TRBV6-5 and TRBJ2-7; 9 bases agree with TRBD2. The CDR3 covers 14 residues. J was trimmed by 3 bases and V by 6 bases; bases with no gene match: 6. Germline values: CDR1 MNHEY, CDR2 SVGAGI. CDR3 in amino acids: CASRKTSGFYEQYF. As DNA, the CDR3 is TGTGCCAGCAGAAAGACTAGCGGTTTCTACGAGCAGTACTTC.

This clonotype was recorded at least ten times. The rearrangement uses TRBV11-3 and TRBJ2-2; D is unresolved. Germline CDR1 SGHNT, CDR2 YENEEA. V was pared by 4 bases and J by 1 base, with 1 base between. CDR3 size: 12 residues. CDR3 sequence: CASSWNTGELFF. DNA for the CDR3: TGTGCCAGCAGCTGGAACACCGGGGAGCTGTTTTTT.

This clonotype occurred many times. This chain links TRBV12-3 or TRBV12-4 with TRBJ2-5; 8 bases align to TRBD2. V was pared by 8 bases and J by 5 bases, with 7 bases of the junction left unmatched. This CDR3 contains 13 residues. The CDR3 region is CASSPGGVETQYF. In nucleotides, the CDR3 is TGTGCCAGCTCACCCGGGGGGGTGGAGACCCAGTACTTC.

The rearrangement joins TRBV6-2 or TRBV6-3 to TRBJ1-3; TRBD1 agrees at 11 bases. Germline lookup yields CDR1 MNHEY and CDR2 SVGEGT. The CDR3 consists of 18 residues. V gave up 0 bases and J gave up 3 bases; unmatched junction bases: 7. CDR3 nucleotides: TGTGCCAGCAGTTACTCGACTGGACAGGGGGCTTATGGAAACACCATATATTTT. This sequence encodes CASSYSTGQGAYGNTIYF.

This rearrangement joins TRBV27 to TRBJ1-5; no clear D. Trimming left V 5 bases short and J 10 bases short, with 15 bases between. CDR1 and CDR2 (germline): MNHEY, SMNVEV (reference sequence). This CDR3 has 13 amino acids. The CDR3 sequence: CASSLGSRSPQHF. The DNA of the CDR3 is TGTGCCAGCAGTCTCGGAAGCCGGTCTCCCCAGCATTTT.

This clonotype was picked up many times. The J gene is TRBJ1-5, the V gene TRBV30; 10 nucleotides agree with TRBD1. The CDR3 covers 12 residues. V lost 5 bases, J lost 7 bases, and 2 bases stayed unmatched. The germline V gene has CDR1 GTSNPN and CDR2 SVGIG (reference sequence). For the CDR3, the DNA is TGTGCCTGGGGGGACAGGGGCCAGCCCCAGCATTTT. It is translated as CAWGDRGQPQHF.

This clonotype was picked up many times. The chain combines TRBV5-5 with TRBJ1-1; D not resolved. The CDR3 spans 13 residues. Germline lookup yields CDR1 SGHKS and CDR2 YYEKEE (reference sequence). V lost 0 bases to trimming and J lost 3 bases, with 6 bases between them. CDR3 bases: TGTGCCAGCAGCTTGGCGGGCTACACTGAAGCTTTCTTT. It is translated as CASSLAGYTEAFF.

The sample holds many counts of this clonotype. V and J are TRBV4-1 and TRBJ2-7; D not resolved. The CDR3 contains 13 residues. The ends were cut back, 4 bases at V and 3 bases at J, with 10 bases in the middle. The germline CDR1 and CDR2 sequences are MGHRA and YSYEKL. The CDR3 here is CASSPSSVYEQYF. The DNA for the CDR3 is TGCGCCAGCAGCCCCAGCAGCGTCTACGAGCAGTACTTC.

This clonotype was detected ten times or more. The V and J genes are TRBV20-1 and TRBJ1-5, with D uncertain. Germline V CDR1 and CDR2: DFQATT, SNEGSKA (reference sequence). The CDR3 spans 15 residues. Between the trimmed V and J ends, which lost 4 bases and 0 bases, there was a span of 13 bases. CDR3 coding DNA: TGCAGTGCTAATCCGTCCAGTTATAGCAATCAGCCCCAGCATTTT. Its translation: CSANPSSYSNQPQHF.

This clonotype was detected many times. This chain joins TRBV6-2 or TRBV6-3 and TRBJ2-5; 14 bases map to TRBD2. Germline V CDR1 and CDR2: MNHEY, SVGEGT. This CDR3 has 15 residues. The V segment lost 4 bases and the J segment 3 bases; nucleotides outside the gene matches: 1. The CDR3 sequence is CASSLGLAGEETQYF. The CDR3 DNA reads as TGTGCCAGCAGTTTGGGACTAGCGGGAGAAGAGACCCAGTACTTC.

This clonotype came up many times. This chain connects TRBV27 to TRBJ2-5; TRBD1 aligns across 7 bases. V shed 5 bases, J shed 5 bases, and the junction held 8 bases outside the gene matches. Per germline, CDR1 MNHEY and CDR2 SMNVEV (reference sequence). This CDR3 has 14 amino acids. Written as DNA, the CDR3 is TGTGCCAGCAGTCAGAAGGGGGCAGGGGAGACCCAGTACTTC. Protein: CASSQKGAGETQYF.

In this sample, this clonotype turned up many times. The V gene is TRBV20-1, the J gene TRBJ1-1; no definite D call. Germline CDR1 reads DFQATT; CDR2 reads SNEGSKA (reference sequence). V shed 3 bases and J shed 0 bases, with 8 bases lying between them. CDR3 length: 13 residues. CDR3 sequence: CSARDNMNTEAFF. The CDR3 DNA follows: TGCAGTGCTAGGGATAATATGAACACTGAAGCTTTCTTT.

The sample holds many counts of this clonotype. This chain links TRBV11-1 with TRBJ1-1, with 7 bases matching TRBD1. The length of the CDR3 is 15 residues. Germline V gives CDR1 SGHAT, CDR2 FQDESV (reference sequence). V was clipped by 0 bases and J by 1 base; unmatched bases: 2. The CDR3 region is CASSLAGQENTEAFF. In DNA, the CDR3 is TGTGCCAGCAGCTTAGCAGGACAGGAGAACACTGAAGCTTTCTTT.

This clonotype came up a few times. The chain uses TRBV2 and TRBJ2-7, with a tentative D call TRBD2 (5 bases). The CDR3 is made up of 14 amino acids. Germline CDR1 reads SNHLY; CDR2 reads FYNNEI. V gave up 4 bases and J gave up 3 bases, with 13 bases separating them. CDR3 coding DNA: TGTGCCAGCAGTGTGGGCCTGGGAGTCTACGAGCAGTACTTC. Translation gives CASSVGLGVYEQYF.

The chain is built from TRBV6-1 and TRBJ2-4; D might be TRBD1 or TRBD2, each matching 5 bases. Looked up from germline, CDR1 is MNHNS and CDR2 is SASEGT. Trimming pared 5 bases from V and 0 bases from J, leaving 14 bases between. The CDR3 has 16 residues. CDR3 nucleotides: TGTGCCAGCAGTACGCCGGGACCCCTAGCCAAAAACATTCAGTACTTC. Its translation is CASSTPGPLAKNIQYF.

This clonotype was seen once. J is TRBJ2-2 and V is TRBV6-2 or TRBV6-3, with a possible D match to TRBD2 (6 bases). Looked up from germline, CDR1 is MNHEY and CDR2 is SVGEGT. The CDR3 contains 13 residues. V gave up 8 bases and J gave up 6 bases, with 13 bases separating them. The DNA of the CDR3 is TGTGCCAGCGGGGGGTCGTACCCCGGGGAGCTGTTTTTT. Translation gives CASGGSYPGELFF.

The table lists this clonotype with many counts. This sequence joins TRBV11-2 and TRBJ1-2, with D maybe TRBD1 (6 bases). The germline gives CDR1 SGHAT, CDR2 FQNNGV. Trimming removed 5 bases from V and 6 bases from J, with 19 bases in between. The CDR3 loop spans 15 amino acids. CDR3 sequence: CASSPQGQGQDGYTF. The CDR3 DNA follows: TGTGCCAGCAGCCCCCAGGGGCAGGGCCAGGATGGCTACACCTTC.

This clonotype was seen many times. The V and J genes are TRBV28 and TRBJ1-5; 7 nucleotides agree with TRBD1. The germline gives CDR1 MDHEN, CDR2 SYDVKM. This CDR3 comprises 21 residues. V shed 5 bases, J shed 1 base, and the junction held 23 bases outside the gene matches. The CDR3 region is CASSPQTLDREDFPSNQPQHF. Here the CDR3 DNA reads TGTGCCAGCAGTCCTCAAACGCTAGACAGGGAGGATTTCCCCAGCAATCAGCCCCAGCATTTT.

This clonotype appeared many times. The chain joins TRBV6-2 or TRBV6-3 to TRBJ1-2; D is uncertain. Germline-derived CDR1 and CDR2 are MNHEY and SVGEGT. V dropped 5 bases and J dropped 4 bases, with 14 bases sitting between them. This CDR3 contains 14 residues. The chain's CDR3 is CASSPSPEVYGYTF. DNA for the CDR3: TGTGCCAGCAGTCCAAGCCCGGAAGTCTATGGCTACACCTTC.

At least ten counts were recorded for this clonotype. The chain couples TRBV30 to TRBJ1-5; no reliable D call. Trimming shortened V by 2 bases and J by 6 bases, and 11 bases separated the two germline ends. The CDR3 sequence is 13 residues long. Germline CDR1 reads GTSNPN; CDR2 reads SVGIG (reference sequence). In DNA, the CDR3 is TGTGCCTGGAGTACCGGAAAATCTCAGCCCCAGCATTTT. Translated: CAWSTGKSQPQHF.

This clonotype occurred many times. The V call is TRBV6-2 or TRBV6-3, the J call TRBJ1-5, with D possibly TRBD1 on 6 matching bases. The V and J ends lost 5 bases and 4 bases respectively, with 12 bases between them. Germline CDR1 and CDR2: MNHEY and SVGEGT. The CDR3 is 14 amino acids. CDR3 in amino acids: CASSPDRLNQPQHF. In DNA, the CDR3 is TGTGCCAGCAGTCCGGACAGACTAAATCAGCCCCAGCATTTT.

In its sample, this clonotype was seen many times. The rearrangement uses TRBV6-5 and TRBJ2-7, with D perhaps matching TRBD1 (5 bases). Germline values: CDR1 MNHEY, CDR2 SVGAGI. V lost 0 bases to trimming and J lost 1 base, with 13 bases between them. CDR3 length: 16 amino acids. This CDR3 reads CASSYSMTRVSYEQYF. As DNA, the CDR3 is TGTGCCAGCAGTTACTCGATGACCAGGGTGTCCTACGAGCAGTACTTC.

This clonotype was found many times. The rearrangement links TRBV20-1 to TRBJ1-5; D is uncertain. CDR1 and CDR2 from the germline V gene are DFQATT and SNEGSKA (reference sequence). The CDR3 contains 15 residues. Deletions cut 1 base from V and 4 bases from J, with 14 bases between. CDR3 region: CSARVLMTPNQPQHF. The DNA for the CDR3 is TGCAGTGCTAGAGTCCTAATGACACCGAATCAGCCCCAGCATTTT.